The 28 T cell receptor beta chains below were found in one sample sequenced in a study of CD4+ T cells in melanoma (dated 2022 in TCRdb). Library creation used the immunoSEQ multiplex PCR assay. Here the immuneACCESS table is served through TCRdb, limited to in-frame sequences with V and J called. Missing clones are a known gap in these copies; in checked studies unresolved V genes cover under half, and the rest lacks a known reason. The sample profile shows approximately 6,600 clones; roughly two thirds of them were found once. The ten largest clones represent about 29% of the sample. The specimen was cells from a culture (not recorded whether cultured in vitro). All receptors derive from a human donor with melanoma.

This clone was seen a few times. The chain couples TRBV6-1 to TRBJ2-1; 7 bases line up with TRBD1. The CDR3 contains 19 residues. With 1 base clipped from V and 8 bases from J, the junction kept 20 bases outside the gene matches. Germline V gene lookup returns CDR1 MNHNS and CDR2 SASEGT. The CDR3 bases are TGTGCCAGCAGTGAAGACCCGCGAGGCGGACAGGTACGGGTCGATGAGCAGTTCTTC. It is translated as CASSEDPRGGQVRVDEQFF.

The rearrangement uses TRBV5-4 and TRBJ2-7; possibly TRBD1 for D (6 bases). The germline V gene encodes CDR1 SGHNT and CDR2 YYREEE (reference sequence). Trimming removed 4 bases from V and 6 bases from J, with 17 bases in between. The CDR3 consists of 14 residues. The CDR3 sequence is CASSSYGTIGEQYF. The DNA of the CDR3 is TGTGCCAGCAGCAGTTACGGGACAATTGGCGAGCAGTACTTC.

This clone is medium-sized in the sample. The chain is built from TRBV18 and TRBJ1-5; no clear D gene. The V gene's germline CDR1 is KGHSH and CDR2 LQKENI. The germline V and J ends were trimmed by 2 bases and 0 bases, with 14 bases remaining between them. This CDR3 spans 17 amino acids. CDR3 DNA sequence: TGTGCCAGCTCACCAGATAGTGAAGGAATTAGCAATCAGCCCCAGCATTTT. Amino acids: CASSPDSEGISNQPQHF.

The genes are TRBV30 and TRBJ1-6; D remains unclear. Germline assignment: CDR1 GTSNPN and CDR2 SVGIG (reference sequence). The V gene lost 0 bases and the J gene lost 0 bases, with 6 bases spanning the gap. The CDR3 spans 15 residues. The CDR3 sequence: CAWSVSSSYNSPLHF. The CDR3 bases are TGTGCCTGGAGTGTTTCCAGCTCCTATAATTCACCCCTCCACTTT.

This chain joins TRBV15 and TRBJ2-7, with 9 nucleotides matching TRBD1. The CDR3 is 15 residues long. The V segment lost 3 bases and the J segment 3 bases; nucleotides outside the gene matches: 6. Germline V CDR1 and CDR2: LNHNV, YYDKDF (reference sequence). The CDR3 loop is CATSSPTGGLYEQYF. CDR3 DNA: TGTGCCACCAGCAGCCCGACAGGGGGGCTCTACGAGCAGTACTTC. The whole variable domain, filled in from reference TRBV15 and TRBJ2-7, reads DAMVIQNPRYQVTQFGKPVTLSCSQTLNHNVMYWYQQKSSQAPKLLFHYYDKDFNNEADTPDNFQSRRPNTSFCFLDIRSPGLGDTAMYLCATSSPTGGLYEQYFGPGTRLTVT.

The gene calls are TRBV7-9 and TRBJ2-2; D gene uncertain. Looked up from germline, CDR1 is SEHNR and CDR2 is FQNEAQ (reference sequence). The CDR3 length is 15 residues. V shed 3 bases and J shed 0 bases, with 8 bases lying between them. CDR3 nucleotides: TGTGCCAGCAGCTTGGGCCAAGCGAACACCGGGGAGCTGTTTTTT. This sequence encodes CASSLGQANTGELFF.

V is TRBV7-6 and J is TRBJ2-3, with TRBD2 identical over 12 bases. Germline CDR1 is SGHVS and CDR2 is FNYEAQ. The V and J ends lost 0 bases and 2 bases, in that order; junction bases with no gene match: 6. The CDR3 is made up of 18 amino acids. Here the CDR3 DNA reads TGTGCCAGCAGCTTAGCGGGGGCTAGCGGGGGGGTCACAGATACGCAGTATTTT. It codes for CASSLAGASGGVTDTQYF.

By share, this clone counts as medium-sized. The chain has TRBV7-3 and TRBJ2-1, with D perhaps TRBD2 (7 bases). This CDR3 spans 16 amino acids. Germline CDR1 SGHTA, CDR2 FQGTGA. V dropped 5 bases and J dropped 4 bases, with 18 bases sitting between them. CDR3 nucleotide sequence: TGTGCCAGCAGCCGGGGAGGGGGTATCCCGTACAATGAGCAGTTCTTC. This translates into CASSRGGGIPYNEQFF.

The rearrangement links TRBV14 to TRBJ2-1, with D perhaps TRBD2 (6 bases). This CDR3 is 16 amino acids long. Germline CDR1 is SGHDN and CDR2 is FVKESK. Trimming removed 1 base at V and 6 bases at J, with 16 bases between. The CDR3 loop is CASSQGIGGGGNEQFF. The CDR3 DNA reads as TGTGCCAGCAGCCAAGGGATAGGTGGGGGAGGCAATGAGCAGTTCTTC.

This chain joins TRBV3-1 (or the pseudogene TRBV3-2) and TRBJ2-7; no reliable D call. V shed 0 bases and J shed 4 bases, with 7 bases lying between them. Looked up from germline, CDR1 is LGHDT and CDR2 is YNNKEL (reference sequence). The CDR3 has 13 residues. The CDR3 DNA reads as TGTGCCAGCAGCCAAGAGGGTGGGTACGAGCAGTACTTC. This sequence encodes CASSQEGGYEQYF.

This clone was seen more than once but under ten times. The chain links TRBV29-1 to TRBJ2-2, with D perhaps TRBD2 (5 bases). Germline V CDR1 and CDR2: SQVTM, ANQGSEA. The CDR3 loop spans 14 amino acids. V was shortened by 4 bases and J by 0 bases, with 9 bases between the two germline ends. In DNA form, the CDR3 reads TGCAGCGTTGTTCCGGGATCGAACACCGGGGAGCTGTTTTTT. This codes for CSVVPGSNTGELFF.

This chain uses TRBV5-1 with TRBJ2-3; D is possibly TRBD1 (6 bases). Germline CDR1 and CDR2: SGHRS and YFSETQ. V shed 5 bases and J shed 2 bases, with 9 bases lying between them. The CDR3 is 13 amino acids. This CDR3 is CASRDRLTDTQYF. For the CDR3, the DNA is TGCGCCAGCAGGGACAGACTCACAGATACGCAGTATTTT.

This clone showed up just once. V gene TRBV7-3 combines with J gene TRBJ2-3; possible D gene TRBD2, 7 bases. The V gene lost 5 bases and the J gene lost 7 bases, with 19 bases spanning the gap. The CDR3 is made up of 15 amino acids. Germline V lookup: CDR1 SGHTA, CDR2 FQGTGA. DNA of the CDR3: TGTGCCAGCAGCCGGGATGGGGGGGGCCCAAATACGCAGTATTTT. As protein: CASSRDGGGPNTQYF.

This sequence joins TRBV2 and TRBJ1-2; the match to TRBD1 covers 9 bases. From germline, CDR1 is SNHLY and CDR2 FYNNEI. J gave up 3 bases and V 4 bases, and 9 bases lay outside the gene matches. This CDR3 region has 16 residues. The CDR3 reads CASSAGGTGFDYGYTF. The CDR3 region has the DNA TGTGCCAGCAGTGCCGGCGGGACAGGGTTTGACTATGGCTACACCTTC.

The V gene is TRBV5-6, the J gene TRBJ2-7, with TRBD1 identical over 7 bases. V lost 4 bases to trimming and J lost 5 bases; unmatched junction nucleotides: 9. CDR1 is SGHDT, CDR2 YYEEEE, per germline. The CDR3 has 14 residues. CDR3 in DNA: TGTGCCAGCAGCCCTAGACAGGGAACGGACGAGCAGTACTTC. Its translation: CASSPRQGTDEQYF.

The rearrangement joins TRBV7-2 to TRBJ2-7; 7 bases are a match to TRBD2. The CDR3 consists of 15 residues. Trimming removed 3 bases from V and 2 bases from J; junction bases left unmatched: 7. Looked up from germline, CDR1 is SGHTA and CDR2 is FQGNSA. The CDR3 DNA reads as TGTGCCAGCAGCTTTGCGAGCGGGGCCCCCTACGAGCAGTACTTC. Amino acid sequence: CASSFASGAPYEQYF.

The V gene is TRBV7-9, the J gene TRBJ1-2, with D perhaps matching TRBD1 (6 bases). Germline-derived CDR1 and CDR2 are SEHNR and FQNEAQ (reference sequence). CDR3 length: 15 amino acids. V was pared by 5 bases and J by 3 bases, with 16 bases between. The CDR3 protein is CASSHLQGEDYGYTF. CDR3 nucleotides: TGTGCCAGCAGCCACTTACAGGGTGAGGACTATGGCTACACCTTC. Variable domain in full (rest from reference TRBV7-9 and TRBJ1-2): DTGVSQNPRHKITKRGQNVTFRCDPISEHNRLYWYRQTLGQGPEFLTYFQNEAQLEKSRLLSDRFSAERPKGSFSTLEIQRTEQGDSAMYLCASSHLQGEDYGYTFGSGTRLTVV.

This sequence joins TRBV7-9 and TRBJ2-7, with 7 bases fitting TRBD1. This CDR3 comprises 15 residues. Germline loops: CDR1 SEHNR, CDR2 FQNEAQ (reference sequence). The J segment lost 4 bases and the V segment lost 5 bases, leaving 11 bases of the junction unmatched. CDR3 protein: CASSARDSRPYEQYF. In DNA form, the CDR3 reads TGTGCCAGCAGCGCCCGGGACAGTCGGCCGTACGAGCAGTACTTC.

This clone was recorded once. V and J are TRBV7-3 and TRBJ2-3, with a possible D match to TRBD2 (6 bases). V was trimmed by 5 bases and J by 0 bases, leaving 15 bases between them. Germline V lookup: CDR1 SGHTA, CDR2 FQGTGA. This CDR3 comprises 16 residues. In DNA, the CDR3 is TGTGCCAGCAGCGCGGGGACTGTTACTAGCACAGATACGCAGTATTTT. This encodes CASSAGTVTSTDTQYF.

This chain uses TRBV7-9 with TRBJ2-7; D is possibly TRBD1 (5 bases). Germline loops: CDR1 SEHNR, CDR2 FQNEAQ (reference sequence). Trimming stripped 5 bases from V and 3 bases from J, with 11 bases between. This CDR3 has 13 amino acids. CDR3 residues: CASSPTDHYEQYF. The CDR3 bases are TGTGCCAGCAGCCCGACAGATCACTACGAGCAGTACTTC.

This clone appeared a few times. The V and J genes are TRBV2 and TRBJ1-2; 8 positions agree with TRBD1. V trimming: 6 bases; J trimming: 3 bases; junction bases outside the gene matches: 6. CDR3 size: 14 residues. Germline values: CDR1 SNHLY, CDR2 FYNNEI. The CDR3 is CASSRQGPDYGYTF. In DNA, the CDR3 is TGTGCCAGCAGCCGACAGGGGCCGGACTATGGCTACACCTTC. Drawing the rest from reference TRBV2 and TRBJ1-2, the complete variable domain is EPEVTQTPSHQVTQMGQEVILRCVPISNHLYFYWYRQILGQKVEFLVSFYNNEISEKSEIFDDQFSVERPDGSNFTLKIRSTKLEDSAMYFCASSRQGPDYGYTFGSGTRLTVV.

The V gene is TRBV7-9, the J gene TRBJ1-2; no firm D call. The ends were cut back, 5 bases at V and 7 bases at J, with 11 bases in the middle. CDR3 length equals 12 residues. Germline CDR1 SEHNR, CDR2 FQNEAQ (reference sequence). The CDR3 sequence: CASSPGDSGYTF. The CDR3 DNA sequence: TGTGCCAGCAGCCCCGGGGATTCTGGCTACACCTTC.

V usage is TRBV6-5 and J usage is TRBJ1-4; D perhaps matches TRBD1 (5 bases). CDR1 and CDR2 from the germline V gene are MNHEY and SVGAGI. This CDR3 has 14 amino acids. The V end was cut by 2 bases, the J end by 10 bases, with 14 bases between. The CDR3 here is CASSYRGGGGKLFF. In nucleotides, the CDR3 is TGTGCCAGCAGTTACCGGGGCGGGGGGGGAAAACTGTTTTTT.

This chain connects TRBV7-2 to TRBJ2-1; no reliable D call. From germline, CDR1 is SGHTA and CDR2 FQGNSA. The CDR3 is 13 amino acids. The chain's CDR3 is CAISTGLYNEQFF. The CDR3, as DNA: TGTGCTATTAGTACCGGGCTTTACAATGAGCAGTTCTTC.

The chain is built from TRBV2 and TRBJ2-1; unclear D gene. Trimming removed 3 bases from V and 8 bases from J, with 11 bases in between. The CDR3 covers 13 residues. Germline CDR1 is SNHLY and CDR2 is FYNNEI. In DNA form, the CDR3 reads TGTGCCAGCAGTGATGGAGCTCGAGATGAGCAGTTCTTC. It is translated as CASSDGARDEQFF.

This chain connects TRBV5-6 to TRBJ2-1; TRBD1 or TRBD2 may be the D gene (5 bases each). In germline, CDR1 is SGHDT, CDR2 YYEEEE. Trimming left V 0 bases short and J 4 bases short, with 11 bases between. The CDR3 spans 15 residues. In DNA form, the CDR3 reads TGTGCCAGCAGCTTGGGGGGGACCACGTACAATGAGCAGTTCTTC. Amino acids: CASSLGGTTYNEQFF. The full variable domain, its missing parts supplied by reference TRBV5-6 and TRBJ2-1, is DAGVTQSPTHLIKTRGQQVTLRCSPKSGHDTVSWYQQALGQGPQFIFQYYEEEERQRGNFPDRFSGHQFPNYSSELNVNALLLGDSALYLCASSLGGTTYNEQFFGPGTRLTVL.

The chain recombines TRBV6-5 with TRBJ1-6; D remains ambiguous. The V end was cut by 7 bases, the J end by 3 bases, with 10 bases between. This CDR3 region has 14 residues. Germline lookup yields CDR1 MNHEY and CDR2 SVGAGI. CDR3 DNA: TGTGCCAGCATCGGGTCGGGCTATAATTCACCCCTCCACTTT. Its translation is CASIGSGYNSPLHF.

The V and J genes are TRBV11-1 and TRBJ2-7; D remains unclear. The CDR3 runs 13 residues. CDR1 and CDR2 (germline): SGHAT, FQDESV (reference sequence). The germline V and J ends were trimmed by 1 base and 2 bases, with 6 bases remaining between them. The CDR3 sequence is CASSLEPTYEQYF. CDR3 coding DNA: TGTGCCAGCAGCTTAGAACCGACCTACGAGCAGTACTTC.